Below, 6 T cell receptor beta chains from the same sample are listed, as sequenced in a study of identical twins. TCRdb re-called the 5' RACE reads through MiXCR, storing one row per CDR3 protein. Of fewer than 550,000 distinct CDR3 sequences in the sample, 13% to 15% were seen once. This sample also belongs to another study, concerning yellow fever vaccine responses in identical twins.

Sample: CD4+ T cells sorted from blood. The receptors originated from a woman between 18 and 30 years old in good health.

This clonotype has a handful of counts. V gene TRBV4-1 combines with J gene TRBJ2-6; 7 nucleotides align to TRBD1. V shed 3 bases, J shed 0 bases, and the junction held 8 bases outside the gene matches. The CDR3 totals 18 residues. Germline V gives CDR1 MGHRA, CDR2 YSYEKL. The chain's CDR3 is CASSQPGQRISGANVLTF. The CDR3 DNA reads TGCGCCAGCAGCCAGCCGGGACAGAGAATCTCTGGGGCCAACGTCCTGACTTTC.

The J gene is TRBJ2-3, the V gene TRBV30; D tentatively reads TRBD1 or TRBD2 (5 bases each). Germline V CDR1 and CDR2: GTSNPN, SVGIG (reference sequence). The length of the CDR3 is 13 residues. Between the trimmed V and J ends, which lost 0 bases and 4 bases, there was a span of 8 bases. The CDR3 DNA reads TGTGCCTGGAGTGTACGGGGACCAGATACGCAGTATTTT. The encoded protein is CAWSVRGPDTQYF.

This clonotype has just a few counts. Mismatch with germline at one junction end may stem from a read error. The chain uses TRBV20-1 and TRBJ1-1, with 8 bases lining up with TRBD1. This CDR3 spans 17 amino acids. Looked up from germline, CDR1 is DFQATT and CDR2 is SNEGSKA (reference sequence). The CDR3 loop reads CCARGKTGAGFNTEAFF. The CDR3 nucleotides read TGCTGTGCTAGAGGCAAGACAGGGGCAGGATTTAACACTGAAGCTTTCTTT.

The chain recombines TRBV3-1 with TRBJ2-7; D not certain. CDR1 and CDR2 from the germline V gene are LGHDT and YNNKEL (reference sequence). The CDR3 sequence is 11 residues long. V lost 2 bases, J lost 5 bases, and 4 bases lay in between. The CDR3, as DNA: TGTGCCAGCAGCCAACTGGACGAGCAGTACTTC. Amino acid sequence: CASSQLDEQYF.

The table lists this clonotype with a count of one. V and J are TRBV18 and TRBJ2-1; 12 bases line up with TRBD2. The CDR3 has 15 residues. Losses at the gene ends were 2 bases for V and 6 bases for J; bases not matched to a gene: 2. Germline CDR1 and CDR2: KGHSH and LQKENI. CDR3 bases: TGTGCCAGCTCACCATTGACTAGCGGGAGCAATGAGCAGTTCTTC. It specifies CASSPLTSGSNEQFF.

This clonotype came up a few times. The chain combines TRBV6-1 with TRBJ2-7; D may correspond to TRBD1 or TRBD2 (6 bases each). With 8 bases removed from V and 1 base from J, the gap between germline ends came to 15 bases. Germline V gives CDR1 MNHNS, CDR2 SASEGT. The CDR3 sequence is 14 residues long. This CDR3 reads CASRPGATSYEQYF. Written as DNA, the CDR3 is TGTGCCAGCCGCCCGGGGGCGACGTCCTACGAGCAGTACTTC.